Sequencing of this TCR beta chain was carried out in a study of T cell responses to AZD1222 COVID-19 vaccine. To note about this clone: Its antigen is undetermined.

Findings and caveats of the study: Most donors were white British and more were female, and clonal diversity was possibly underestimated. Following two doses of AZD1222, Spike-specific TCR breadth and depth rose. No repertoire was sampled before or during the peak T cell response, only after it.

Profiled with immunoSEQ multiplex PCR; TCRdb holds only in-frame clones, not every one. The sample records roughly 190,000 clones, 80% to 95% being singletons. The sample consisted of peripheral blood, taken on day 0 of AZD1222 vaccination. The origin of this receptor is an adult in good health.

The CDR3 sequence: CASTVPGQREAFF. The CDR3 coding sequence is TGTGCCAGCACCGTCCCGGGACAAAGGGAAGCTTTCTTT. The chain couples TRBV27 to TRBJ1-1, with D perhaps TRBD1 (6 bases). The germline V gene has CDR1 MNHEY and CDR2 SMNVEV (reference sequence). The CDR3 is made up of 13 amino acids. The V gene lost 7 bases and the J gene lost 8 bases, with 17 bases spanning the gap.